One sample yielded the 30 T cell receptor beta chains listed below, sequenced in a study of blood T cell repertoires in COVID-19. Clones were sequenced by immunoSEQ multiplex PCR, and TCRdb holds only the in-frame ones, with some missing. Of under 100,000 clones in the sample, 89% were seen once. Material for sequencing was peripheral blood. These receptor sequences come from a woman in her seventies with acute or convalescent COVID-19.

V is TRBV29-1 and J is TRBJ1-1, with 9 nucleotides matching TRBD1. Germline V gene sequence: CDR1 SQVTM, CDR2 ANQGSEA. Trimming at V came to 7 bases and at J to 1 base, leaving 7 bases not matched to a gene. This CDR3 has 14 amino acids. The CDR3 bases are TGCAGCGCCGCGACAGGGGGGCAGAACACTGAAGCTTTCTTT. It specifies CSAATGGQNTEAFF. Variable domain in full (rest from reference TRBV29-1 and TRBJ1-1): SAVISQKPSRDICQRGTSLTIQCQVDSQVTMMFWYRQQPGQSLTLIATANQGSEATYESGFVIDKFPISRPNLTFSTLTVSNMSPEDSSIYLCSAATGGQNTEAFFGQGTRLTVV.

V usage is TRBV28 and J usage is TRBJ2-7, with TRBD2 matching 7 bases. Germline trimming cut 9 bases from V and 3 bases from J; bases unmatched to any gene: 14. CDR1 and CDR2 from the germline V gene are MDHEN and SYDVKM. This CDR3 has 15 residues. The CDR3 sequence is CASRPLTGGSYEQYF. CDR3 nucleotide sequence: TGTGCCAGTCGACCTTTGACGGGGGGTAGCTACGAGCAGTACTTC. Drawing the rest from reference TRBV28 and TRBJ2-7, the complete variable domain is DVKVTQSSRYLVKRTGEKVFLECVQDMDHENMFWYRQDPGLGLRLIYFSYDVKMKEKGDIPEGYSVSREKKERFSLILESASTNQTSMYLCASRPLTGGSYEQYFGPGTRLTVT.

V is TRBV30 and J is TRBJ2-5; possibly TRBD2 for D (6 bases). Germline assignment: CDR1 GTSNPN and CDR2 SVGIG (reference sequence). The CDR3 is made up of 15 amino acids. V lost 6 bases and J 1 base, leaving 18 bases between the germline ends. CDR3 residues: CACRWRLGPQETQYF. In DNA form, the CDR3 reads TGTGCCTGCCGCTGGAGACTAGGACCCCAAGAGACCCAGTACTTC.

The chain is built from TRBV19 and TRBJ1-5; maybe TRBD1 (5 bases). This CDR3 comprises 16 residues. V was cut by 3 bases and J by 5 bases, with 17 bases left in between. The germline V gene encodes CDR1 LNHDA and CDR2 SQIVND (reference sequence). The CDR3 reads CASSIGGGTGDQPQHF. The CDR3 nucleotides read TGTGCCAGTAGTATCGGGGGAGGGACCGGGGATCAGCCCCAGCATTTT.

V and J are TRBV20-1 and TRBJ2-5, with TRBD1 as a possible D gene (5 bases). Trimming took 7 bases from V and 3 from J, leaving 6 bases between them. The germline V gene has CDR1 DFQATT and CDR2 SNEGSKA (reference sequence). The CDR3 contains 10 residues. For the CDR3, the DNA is TGCAGTGGGACAAAAGAGACCCAGTACTTC. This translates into CSGTKETQYF.

In nucleotides, the CDR3 is TGTGCCAGCAGTTTAAACAGGGGGCGAGCTAACTATGGCTACACCTTC. Translating gives CASSLNRGRANYGYTF. The V gene is TRBV28, the J gene TRBJ1-2, with TRBD1 matching 9 bases. Germline CDR1 MDHEN, CDR2 SYDVKM. V trimming: 2 bases; J trimming: 0 bases; junction bases outside the gene matches: 4. The CDR3 length is 16 residues.

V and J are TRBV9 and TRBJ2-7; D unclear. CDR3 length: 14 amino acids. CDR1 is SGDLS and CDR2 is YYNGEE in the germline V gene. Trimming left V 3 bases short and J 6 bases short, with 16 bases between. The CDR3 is CASSALLSSLEQYF. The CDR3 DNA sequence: TGTGCCAGCAGCGCCCTATTATCCTCCCTCGAGCAGTACTTC. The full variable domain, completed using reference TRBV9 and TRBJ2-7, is DSGVTQTPKHLITATGQRVTLRCSPRSGDLSVYWYQQSLDQGLQFLIQYYNGEERAKGNILERFSAQQFPDLHSELNLSSLELGDSALYFCASSALLSSLEQYFGPGTRLTVT.

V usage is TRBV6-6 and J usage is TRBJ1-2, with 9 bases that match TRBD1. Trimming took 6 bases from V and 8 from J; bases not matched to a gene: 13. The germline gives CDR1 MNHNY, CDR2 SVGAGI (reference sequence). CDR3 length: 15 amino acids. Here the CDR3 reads CASSTSPGTGSGYTF. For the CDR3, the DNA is TGTGCCAGCAGCACAAGTCCCGGGACAGGGAGCGGCTACACCTTC.

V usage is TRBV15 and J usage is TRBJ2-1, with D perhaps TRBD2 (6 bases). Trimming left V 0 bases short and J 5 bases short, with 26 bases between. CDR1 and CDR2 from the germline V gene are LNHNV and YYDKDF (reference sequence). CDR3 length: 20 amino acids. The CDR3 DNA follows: TGTGCCACCAGCAGAGATCGGGGGTGGGGCCCGGGCCGGAAAAACAATGAGCAGTTCTTC. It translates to CATSRDRGWGPGRKNNEQFF.

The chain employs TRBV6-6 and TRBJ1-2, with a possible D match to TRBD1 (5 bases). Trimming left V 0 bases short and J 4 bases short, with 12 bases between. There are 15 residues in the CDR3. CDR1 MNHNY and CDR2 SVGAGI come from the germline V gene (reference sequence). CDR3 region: CASSYSTTAGYGYTF. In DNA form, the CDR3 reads TGTGCCAGCAGTTACTCAACGACAGCGGGCTATGGCTACACCTTC.

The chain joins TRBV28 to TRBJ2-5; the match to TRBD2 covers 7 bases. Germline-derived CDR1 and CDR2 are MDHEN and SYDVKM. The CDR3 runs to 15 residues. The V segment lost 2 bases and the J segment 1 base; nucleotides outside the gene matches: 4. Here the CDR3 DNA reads TGTGCCAGCAGTTTAATTAGCGGGCTCCAAGAGACCCAGTACTTC. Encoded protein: CASSLISGLQETQYF. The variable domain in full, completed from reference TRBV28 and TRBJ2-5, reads DVKVTQSSRYLVKRTGEKVFLECVQDMDHENMFWYRQDPGLGLRLIYFSYDVKMKEKGDIPEGYSVSREKKERFSLILESASTNQTSMYLCASSLISGLQETQYFGPGTRLLVL.

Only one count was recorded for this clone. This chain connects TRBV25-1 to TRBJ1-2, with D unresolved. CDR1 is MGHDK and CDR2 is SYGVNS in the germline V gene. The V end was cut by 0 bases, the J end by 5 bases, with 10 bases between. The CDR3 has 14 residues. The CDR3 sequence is CASSEYGEAYGYTF. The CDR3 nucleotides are TGTGCCAGCAGTGAATACGGCGAAGCGTATGGCTACACCTTC.

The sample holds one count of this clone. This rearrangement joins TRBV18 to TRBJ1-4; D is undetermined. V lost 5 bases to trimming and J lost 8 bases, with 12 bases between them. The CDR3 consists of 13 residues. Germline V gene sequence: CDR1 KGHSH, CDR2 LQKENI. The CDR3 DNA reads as TGTGCCAGCTCAGGAGGGCTAGGGGAAAAACTGTTTTTT. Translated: CASSGGLGEKLFF.

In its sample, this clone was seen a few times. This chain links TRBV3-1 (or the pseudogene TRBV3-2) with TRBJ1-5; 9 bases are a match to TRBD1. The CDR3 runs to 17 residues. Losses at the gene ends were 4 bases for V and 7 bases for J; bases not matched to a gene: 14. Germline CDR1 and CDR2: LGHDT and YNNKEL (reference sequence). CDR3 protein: CASSLGQGFHIGQPQHF. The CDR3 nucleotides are TGTGCCAGCAGCCTGGGACAGGGCTTCCATATTGGGCAGCCCCAGCATTTT.

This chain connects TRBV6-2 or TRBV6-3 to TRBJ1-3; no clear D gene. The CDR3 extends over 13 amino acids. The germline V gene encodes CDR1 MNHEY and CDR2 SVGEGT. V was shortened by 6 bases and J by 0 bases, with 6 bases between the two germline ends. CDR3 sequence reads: CASSIISGNTIYF. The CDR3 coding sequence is TGTGCCAGCAGCATTATCTCTGGAAACACCATATATTTT.

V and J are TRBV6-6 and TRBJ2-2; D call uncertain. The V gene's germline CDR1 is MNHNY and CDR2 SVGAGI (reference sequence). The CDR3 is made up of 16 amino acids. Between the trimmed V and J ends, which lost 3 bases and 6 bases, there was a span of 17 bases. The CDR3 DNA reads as TGTGCCAGCAGTTATATGTACCCTACCGATCCCGGGGAGCTGTTTTTT. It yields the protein CASSYMYPTDPGELFF.

The CDR3 spells CASSQGSQGNTEAFF. The CDR3 DNA sequence: TGTGCCAGCAGCCAAGGGTCACAGGGGAACACTGAAGCTTTCTTT. The chain has TRBV3-1 (or the pseudogene TRBV3-2) and TRBJ1-1, with a possible D match to TRBD1 (6 bases). Germline V CDR1 and CDR2: LGHDT, YNNKEL (reference sequence). This CDR3 has 15 amino acids. Trimming took 1 base from V and 1 from J, leaving 10 bases between them.

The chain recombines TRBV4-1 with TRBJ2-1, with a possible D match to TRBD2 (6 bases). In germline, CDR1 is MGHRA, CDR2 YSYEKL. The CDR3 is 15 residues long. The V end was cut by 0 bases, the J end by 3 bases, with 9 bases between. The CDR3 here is CASSQEPSVYNEQFF. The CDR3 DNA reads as TGCGCCAGCAGCCAAGAGCCTAGCGTCTACAATGAGCAGTTCTTC.

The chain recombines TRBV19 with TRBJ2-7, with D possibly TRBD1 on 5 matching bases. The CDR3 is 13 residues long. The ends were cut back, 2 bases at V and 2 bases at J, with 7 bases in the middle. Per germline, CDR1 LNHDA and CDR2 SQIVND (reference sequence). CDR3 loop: CASSIPGTYEQYF. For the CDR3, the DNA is TGTGCCAGTAGTATACCAGGGACCTACGAGCAGTACTTC.

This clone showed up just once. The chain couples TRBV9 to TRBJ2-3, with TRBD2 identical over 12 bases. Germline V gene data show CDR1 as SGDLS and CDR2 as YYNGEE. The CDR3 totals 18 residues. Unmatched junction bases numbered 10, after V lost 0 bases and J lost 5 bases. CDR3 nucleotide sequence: TGTGCCAGCAGCGTAGGGCTAGCGGGGGGGTTGGGAATAGATACGCAGTATTTT. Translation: CASSVGLAGGLGIDTQYF.

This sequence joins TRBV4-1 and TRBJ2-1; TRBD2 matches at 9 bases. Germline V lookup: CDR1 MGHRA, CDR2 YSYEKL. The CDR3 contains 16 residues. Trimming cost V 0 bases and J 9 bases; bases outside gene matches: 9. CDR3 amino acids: CASSQDGSGRVGEQFF. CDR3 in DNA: TGCGCCAGCAGCCAAGACGGTAGCGGGAGAGTCGGTGAGCAGTTCTTC.

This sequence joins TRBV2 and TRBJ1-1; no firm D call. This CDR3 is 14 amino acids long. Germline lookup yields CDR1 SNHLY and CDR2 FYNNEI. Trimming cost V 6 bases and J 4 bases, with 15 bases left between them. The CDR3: CASSSWQAGTEAFF. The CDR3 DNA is TGTGCCAGCAGCAGTTGGCAGGCCGGCACTGAAGCTTTCTTT.

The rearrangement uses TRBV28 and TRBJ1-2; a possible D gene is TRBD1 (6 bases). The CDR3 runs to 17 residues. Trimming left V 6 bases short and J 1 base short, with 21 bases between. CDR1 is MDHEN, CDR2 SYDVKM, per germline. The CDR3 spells CASSRQDKSFGNYGYTF. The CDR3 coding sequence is TGTGCCAGCAGCCGACAGGACAAGAGTTTTGGTAACTATGGCTACACCTTC.

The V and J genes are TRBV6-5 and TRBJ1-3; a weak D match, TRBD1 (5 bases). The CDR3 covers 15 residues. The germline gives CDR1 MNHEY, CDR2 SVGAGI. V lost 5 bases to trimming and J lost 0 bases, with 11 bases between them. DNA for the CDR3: TGTGCCAGCAGTACAGGCCTTCTCTCTGGAAACACCATATATTTT. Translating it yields CASSTGLLSGNTIYF.

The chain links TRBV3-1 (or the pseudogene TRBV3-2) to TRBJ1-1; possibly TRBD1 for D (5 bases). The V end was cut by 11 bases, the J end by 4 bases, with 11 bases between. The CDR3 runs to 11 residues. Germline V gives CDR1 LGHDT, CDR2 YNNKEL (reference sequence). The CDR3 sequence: CAAGRFTEAFF. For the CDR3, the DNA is TGTGCCGCGGGGCGGTTCACTGAAGCTTTCTTT.

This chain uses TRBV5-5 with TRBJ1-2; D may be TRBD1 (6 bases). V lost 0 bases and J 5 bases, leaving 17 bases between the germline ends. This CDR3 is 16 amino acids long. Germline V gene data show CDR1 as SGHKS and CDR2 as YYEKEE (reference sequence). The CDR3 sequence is CASSLAEQGLGYGYTF. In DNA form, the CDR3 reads TGTGCCAGCAGCTTGGCCGAGCAGGGGCTGGGATATGGCTACACCTTC.

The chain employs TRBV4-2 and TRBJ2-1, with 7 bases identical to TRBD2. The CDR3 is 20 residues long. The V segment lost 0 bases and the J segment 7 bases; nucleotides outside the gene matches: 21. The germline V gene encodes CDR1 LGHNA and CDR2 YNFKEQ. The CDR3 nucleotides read TGTGCCAGCAGCCAAGATTGGGCAGGGTTATTAGCGGGCGTATTAAATGAGCAGTTCTTC. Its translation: CASSQDWAGLLAGVLNEQFF.

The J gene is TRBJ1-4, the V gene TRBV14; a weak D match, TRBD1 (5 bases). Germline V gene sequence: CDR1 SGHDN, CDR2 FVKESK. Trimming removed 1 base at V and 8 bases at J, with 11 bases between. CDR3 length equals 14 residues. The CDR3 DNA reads TGTGCCAGCAGCCAAGGGGGCCTTTCCGAAAAACTGTTTTTT. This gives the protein CASSQGGLSEKLFF.

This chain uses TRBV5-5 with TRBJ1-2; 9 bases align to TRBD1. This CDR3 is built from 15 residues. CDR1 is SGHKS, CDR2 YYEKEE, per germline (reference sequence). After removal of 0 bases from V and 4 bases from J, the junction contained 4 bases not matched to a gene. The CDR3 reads CASSLEWTGVYGYTF. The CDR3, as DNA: TGTGCCAGCAGCTTGGAGTGGACAGGGGTCTATGGCTACACCTTC.

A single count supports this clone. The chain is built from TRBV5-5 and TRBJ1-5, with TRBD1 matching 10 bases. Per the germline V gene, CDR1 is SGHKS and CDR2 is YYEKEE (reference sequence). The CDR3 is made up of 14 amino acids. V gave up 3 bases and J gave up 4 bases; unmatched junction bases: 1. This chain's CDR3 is CASSWGQGNQPQHF. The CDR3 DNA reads TGTGCCAGCAGCTGGGGACAGGGGAATCAGCCCCAGCATTTT.